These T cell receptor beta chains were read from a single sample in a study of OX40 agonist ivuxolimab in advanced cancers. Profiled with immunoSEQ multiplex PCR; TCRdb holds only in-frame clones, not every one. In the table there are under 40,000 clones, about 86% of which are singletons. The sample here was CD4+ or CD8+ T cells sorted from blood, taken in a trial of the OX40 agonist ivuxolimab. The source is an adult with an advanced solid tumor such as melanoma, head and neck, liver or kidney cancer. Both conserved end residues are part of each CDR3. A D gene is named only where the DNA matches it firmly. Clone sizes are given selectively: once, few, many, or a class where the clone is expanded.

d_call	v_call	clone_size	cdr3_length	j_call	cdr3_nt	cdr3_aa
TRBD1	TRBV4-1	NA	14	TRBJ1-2	TGCGCCAGCAGCCAACCAGGGGGCGCCTATGGCTACACCTTC	CASSQPGGAYGYTF
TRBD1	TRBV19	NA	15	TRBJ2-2	TGTGCCAGTAGTCCCTGGGACAGGGCGGGCGGGGAGCTGTTTTTT	CASSPWDRAGGELFF
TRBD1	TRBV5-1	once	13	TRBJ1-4	TGCGCCAGCAGCAGACAGGGGGACGAAAAACTGTTTTTT	CASSRQGDEKLFF
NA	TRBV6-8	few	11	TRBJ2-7	TGTGCCAGCAGTACGGCTCACGAGCAGTACTTC	CASSTAHEQYF
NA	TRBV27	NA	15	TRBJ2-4	TGTGCCAGCAGTTTATTGACGGGACTCCCTGGCATTCAGTACTTC	CASSLLTGLPGIQYF
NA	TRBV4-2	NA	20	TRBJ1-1	TGTGCCAGCAGCGCAATGCCGACTATGGCAGGGGTAGCCGGGCGGACTGAAGCTTTCTTT	CASSAMPTMAGVAGRTEAFF
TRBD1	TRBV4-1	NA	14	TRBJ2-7	TGCGCCAGCACCCCCGCCGGACAGGGGGGCGAGCAGTACTTC	CASTPAGQGGEQYF
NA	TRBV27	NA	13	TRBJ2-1	TGTGCCAGCAGCACGGGGCGGGTCAATGAGCAGTTCTTC	CASSTGRVNEQFF
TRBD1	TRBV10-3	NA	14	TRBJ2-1	TGTGCCGTAACGGACAGGGAGTTCTACAATGAGCAGTTCTTC	CAVTDREFYNEQFF
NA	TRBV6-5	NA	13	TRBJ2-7	TGTGCCAGCAGTTACCGGGGGCCCTACGAGCAGTACTTC	CASSYRGPYEQYF
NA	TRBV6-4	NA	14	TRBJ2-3	TGTGCCAGCAGTGACCAGTATGGGGGAGCTACGCAGTATTTT	CASSDQYGGATQYF
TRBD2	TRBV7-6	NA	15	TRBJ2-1	TGTGCCAGCAGCTTAGGGACTAGCGGGGGTAATGAGCAGTTCTTC	CASSLGTSGGNEQFF
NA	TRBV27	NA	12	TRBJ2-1	TGTGCCAGCAGTTTCCGCGGTGATGAGCAGTTCTTC	CASSFRGDEQFF
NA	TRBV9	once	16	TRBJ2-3	TGTGCCAGCAGCGTAGATACGTTCGGGAACACAGATACGCAGTATTTT	CASSVDTFGNTDTQYF
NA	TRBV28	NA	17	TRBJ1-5	TGTGCCAGCAGTTTCCTCGTGGGGGGGGGTGTCAATCAGCCCCAGCATTTT	CASSFLVGGGVNQPQHF
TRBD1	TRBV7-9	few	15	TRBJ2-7	TGTGCCAGCAGCCCCCGGGACAGGCCCACGTACGAGCAGTACTTC	CASSPRDRPTYEQYF
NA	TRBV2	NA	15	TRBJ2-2	TGTGCCAGCAGTCATGGACGCCTCCGGGGAGGGGAGCTGTTTTTT	CASSHGRLRGGELFF
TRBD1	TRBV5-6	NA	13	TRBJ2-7	TGTGCCAGCAGCACGGGACAGGGCCTCGAGCAGTACTTC	CASSTGQGLEQYF
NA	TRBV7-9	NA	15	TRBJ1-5	TGTGCCAGCAGCCAAACGACCGGGGGCAATCAGCCCCAGCATTTT	CASSQTTGGNQPQHF
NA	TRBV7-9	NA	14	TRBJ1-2	TGTGCCAGCAGCTTAGGAGGGGTTAACTATGGCTACACCTTC	CASSLGGVNYGYTF
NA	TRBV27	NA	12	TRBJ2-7	TGTGCCAGCAGTTTATCCACAGGGGAGCAGTACTTC	CASSLSTGEQYF
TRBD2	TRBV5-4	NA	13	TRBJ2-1	TGTGCCAGCAGCTTCCGGGGGGGGACTGAGCAGTTCTTC	CASSFRGGTEQFF
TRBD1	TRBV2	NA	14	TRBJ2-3	TGTGCCAGTCCGGGACAGGCCGAACCAGATACGCAGTATTTT	CASPGQAEPDTQYF
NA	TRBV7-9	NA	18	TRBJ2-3	TGTGCCAGCAGCTTTCCGAAGCCAGAACGGCAGGACACAGATACGCAGTATTTT	CASSFPKPERQDTDTQYF
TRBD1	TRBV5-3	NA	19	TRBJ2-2	TGTGCCAGAAGCCTAACAGGGGGTTCCGACTCTGTTAACACCGGGGAGCTGTTTTTT	CARSLTGGSDSVNTGELFF
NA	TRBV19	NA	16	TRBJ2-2	TGTGCCAGTAGTATCCCGGGGGTATGGGTAGCCGGGGAGCTGTTTTTT	CASSIPGVWVAGELFF
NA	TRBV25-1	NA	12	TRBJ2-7	TGTGCCACGGACAGTAACAATTACGAGCAGTACTTC	CATDSNNYEQYF
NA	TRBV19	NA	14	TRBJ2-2	TGTGCCAGTAGCCTACCCCCTTCCACCGGGGAGCTGTTTTTT	CASSLPPSTGELFF
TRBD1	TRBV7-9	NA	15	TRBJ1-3	TGTGCCAGCAGCTTATCGACAGGGGGTGGAAACACCATATATTTT	CASSLSTGGGNTIYF
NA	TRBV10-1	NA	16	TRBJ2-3	TGCGCCAGCAGTGAGAAGCCTTACCCTAGCACAGATACGCAGTATTTT	CASSEKPYPSTDTQYF
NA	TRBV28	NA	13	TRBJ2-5	TGTGCCAGCAGTTTTCGCGAATGGGAGACCCAGTACTTC	CASSFREWETQYF
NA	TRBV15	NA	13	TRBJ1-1	TGTGCCACCACCAGAGGATTGAACACTGAAGCTTTCTTT	CATTRGLNTEAFF
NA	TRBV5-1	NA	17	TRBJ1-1	TGCGCCAGCAGCTTGTCCCGGCGGGGGGCCGGGATCACTGAAGCTTTCTTT	CASSLSRRGAGITEAFF
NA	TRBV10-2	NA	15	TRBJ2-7	TGCGCCAGCACCACAACCCCTATATTCTCTTACGAGCAGTACTTC	CASTTTPIFSYEQYF
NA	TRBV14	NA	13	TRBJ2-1	TGTGCCAGCAGCCCCCTGGGGGTGGGGGAGCAGTTCTTC	CASSPLGVGEQFF
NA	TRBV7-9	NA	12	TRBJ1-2	TGTGCCAGCGCTGGGCAAAACTATGGCTACACCTTC	CASAGQNYGYTF
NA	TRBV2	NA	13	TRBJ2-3	TGTGCCAGCAATAGCTATGGGGGGGATACGCAGTATTTT	CASNSYGGDTQYF
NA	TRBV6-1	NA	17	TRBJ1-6	TGTGCCAGCAGTGAAGGGGGCTGGAGCTCCTATAATTCACCCCTCCACTTT	CASSEGGWSSYNSPLHF
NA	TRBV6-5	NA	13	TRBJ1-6	TGTGCCAGCAGTGAAAAACAACAACAACCCCTCCACTTT	CASSEKQQQPLHF
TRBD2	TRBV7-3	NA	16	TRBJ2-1	TGTGCCAGCAGCTCCCTAGCGGGGGGCTCTTTTCATGAGCAGTTCTTC	CASSSLAGGSFHEQFF
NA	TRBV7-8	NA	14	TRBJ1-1	TGTGCCAGCAGCGCCTACGGACGTAACACTGAAGCTTTCTTT	CASSAYGRNTEAFF
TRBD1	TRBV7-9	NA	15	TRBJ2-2	TGTGCCAGCAGTTCCGGGACAGGGAACACCGGGGAGCTGTTTTTT	CASSSGTGNTGELFF
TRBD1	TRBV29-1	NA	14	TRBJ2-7	TGCAGCGTTGAGTACAGGGGGCGAAATTACGAGCAGTACTTC	CSVEYRGRNYEQYF
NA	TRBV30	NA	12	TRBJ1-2	TGTGCCTGGACAACCAGAACCTATGGCTACACCTTC	CAWTTRTYGYTF
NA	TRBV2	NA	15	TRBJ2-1	TGTGCCAGCGCCGCGGGCATACCACCCTACAATGAGCAGTTCTTC	CASAAGIPPYNEQFF
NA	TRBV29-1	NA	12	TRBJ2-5	TGCAGCGTTGAAGATTGGGCGGAGACCCAGTACTTC	CSVEDWAETQYF
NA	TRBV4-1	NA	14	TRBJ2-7	TGCGCCAGCAGCCACTACCAGGGGTCCTACGAGCAGTACTTC	CASSHYQGSYEQYF
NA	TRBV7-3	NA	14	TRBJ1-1	TGTGCCAGCAGCTCCGGCCTGGGAGGGACTGAAGCTTTCTTT	CASSSGLGGTEAFF
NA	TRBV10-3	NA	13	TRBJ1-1	TGTGCCATCAGAGCAGGACTGAACACTGAAGCTTTCTTT	CAIRAGLNTEAFF
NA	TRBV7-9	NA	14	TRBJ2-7	TGTGCCAGCAGCCACCCTTTGGCCTACTACGAGCAGTACTTC	CASSHPLAYYEQYF
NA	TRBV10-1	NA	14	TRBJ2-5	TGCGCCAGCAGTGACGCGGGGGCTACGGAGACCCAGTACTTC	CASSDAGATETQYF
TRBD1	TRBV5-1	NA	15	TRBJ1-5	TGCGCCAGCAGTCCTTACAGGGGGAGCAATCAGCCCCAGCATTTT	CASSPYRGSNQPQHF
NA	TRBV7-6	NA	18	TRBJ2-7	TGTGCCAGCAGCCCTACCGGGACGGAAGGAATAGGGTGGTACGAGCAGTACTTC	CASSPTGTEGIGWYEQYF
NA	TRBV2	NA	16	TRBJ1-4	TGTGCCAGCACCAGATGGGGAGCCGCAACTAATGAAAAACTGTTTTTT	CASTRWGAATNEKLFF